This is a list of T cell receptor beta chains from one sample in a study of blood T cell repertoires in COVID-19. Assay: immunoSEQ multiplex PCR; the TCRdb copy retains only in-frame clones and omits some. The table records tens of thousands of clones, approximately 87% of them present only once. Sequenced material: peripheral blood. The source is a woman aged 60 to 75 with COVID-19, enrolled during active disease. The CDR3 runs from the conserved cysteine through the conserved F or W. Fields, in order: D gene, J gene, clone size, V gene, CDR3 DNA, CDR3 protein. A D gene is named only where the DNA matches it firmly. The size of a clone is reported for some rows only, either as once, few or many, or as a class for expanded clones.

>-|TRBJ2-3|-|TRBV3-1/TRBV3-2
TGTGCCAGCAGCCAAGTAGTTTCCTCCCGAAATACGCAGTATTTT
CASSQVVSSRNTQYF
>TRBD1|TRBJ2-1|-|TRBV30
TGTGCCTGGAGTGGGACAGGGACCTCCTACAATGAGCAGTTCTTC
CAWSGTGTSYNEQFF
>-|TRBJ2-1|-|TRBV11-2
TGTGCCAGCAGCCTAAATAACAATGAGCAGTTCTTC
CASSLNNNEQFF
>TRBD1|TRBJ1-3|-|TRBV5-1
TGCGCCAGCAGCCTAGGAGACAGGGGCGGTGGAAACACCATATATTTT
CASSLGDRGGGNTIYF
>-|TRBJ1-4|once|TRBV6-2/TRBV6-3
TGTGCCAGCAGTTGGAGTCGAGGAAGTGAAAAACTGTTTTTT
CASSWSRGSEKLFF
>-|TRBJ1-2|few|TRBV6-5
TGTGCCAGTAAACAGGGATACAACTATGGCTACACCTTC
CASKQGYNYGYTF
>-|TRBJ1-4|-|TRBV6-6
TGTGCCAGCAAGGACACAACTTTGGAAAAACTGTTTTTT
CASKDTTLEKLFF
>TRBD2|TRBJ2-7|-|TRBV7-2
TGTGCCAGCAGCTTTAGCGGGAGCGCCTACGAGCAGTACTTC
CASSFSGSAYEQYF
>-|TRBJ1-2|-|TRBV2
TGTGCCAGCAGCCTGAAGGGGTCTCAAGCTAACTATGGCTACACCTTC
CASSLKGSQANYGYTF
>TRBD1|TRBJ2-1|-|TRBV7-2
TGTGCCAGCAGCCTGGACAGGGTGAGAGAGCAGTTCTTC
CASSLDRVREQFF
>-|TRBJ2-7|-|TRBV27
TGTGCCAGCAGTTTATGGGCAGGGAAGGGCTTAAACGAGCAGTACTTC
CASSLWAGKGLNEQYF
>TRBD1|TRBJ2-7|-|TRBV7-9
TGTGCCAGCAGCCAAGGTGGACAGGCCTACGAGCAGTACTTC
CASSQGGQAYEQYF
>-|TRBJ2-7|-|TRBV5-6
TGTGCCAGCAGCTTGGGACAGAGACCCTACGAGCAGTACTTC
CASSLGQRPYEQYF
>-|TRBJ2-6|-|TRBV19
TGTGCCAGCCGGGGGTCAGGGGCCAACGTCCTGACTTTC
CASRGSGANVLTF
>-|TRBJ2-3|-|TRBV9
TGTGCCAGCAGCTTGAGCGGAATCACAGATACGCAGTATTTT
CASSLSGITDTQYF
>-|TRBJ1-1|-|TRBV14
TGTGCCAGCAGCCGTGAGCACAGGTATCCTGAAGCTTTCTTT
CASSREHRYPEAFF
>TRBD1|TRBJ1-4|once|TRBV4-1
TGCGCCAGCAGCCAAAACCCGGGACAGCAAAATGAAAAACTGTTTTTT
CASSQNPGQQNEKLFF
>TRBD1|TRBJ2-6|-|TRBV11-3
TGTGCCAGCAGCTTATGGGGGGACAGGGGCTCTGGGGCCAACGTCCTGACTTTC
CASSLWGDRGSGANVLTF
>-|TRBJ1-5|-|TRBV2
TGTGCCAGCAGTGAGGGGCGCGGACAGCCCCAGCATTTT
CASSEGRGQPQHF
>-|TRBJ1-6|-|TRBV5-1
TGCGCCAGCAGCTTGGACGGGGTTGGGAATTCACCCCTCCACTTT
CASSLDGVGNSPLHF
>-|TRBJ1-2|few|TRBV27
TGTGCCAGCGGGCGGCCGGGGGGAGCTGGCTACACCTTC
CASGRPGGAGYTF
>TRBD1|TRBJ1-5|-|TRBV30
TGTGCCTGGAGCCGACAGGGTGTTCAGCCCCAGCATTTT
CAWSRQGVQPQHF
>-|TRBJ2-7|-|TRBV25-1
TGTGCCAGCAGTCAAGAGGGCAACTACGAGCAGTACTTC
CASSQEGNYEQYF
>-|TRBJ1-6|-|TRBV3-1/TRBV3-2
TGTGCCAGCAGCCCGTCGGACAGCAATAATTCACCCCTCCACTTT
CASSPSDSNNSPLHF
>-|TRBJ2-1|once|TRBV6-5
TGTGCCAGCAGTTACCGGCAGTTTGGGGGGTACAATGAGCAGTTCTTC
CASSYRQFGGYNEQFF
>-|TRBJ1-2|-|TRBV28
TGTGCCAGCAGCGAACCCGAACAGGAGGGGTTGCGGAACTATGGCTACACCTTC
CASSEPEQEGLRNYGYTF
>TRBD1|TRBJ1-6|-|TRBV10-2
TGCGCCAGCACCCGGGACAGGGGGGTTTCACCCCTCCACTTT
CASTRDRGVSPLHF
>-|TRBJ1-4|-|TRBV5-6
TGTGCCAGCAGCTTGGTTACACAGCAGACTAATGAAAAACTGTTTTTT
CASSLVTQQTNEKLFF
>-|TRBJ2-4|-|TRBV11-2
TGTGCCAGCAGCTTTGCCGGGGGAGCGATAGCCAAAAACATTCAGTACTTC
CASSFAGGAIAKNIQYF
>-|TRBJ1-2|-|TRBV2
TGTGCCAGCAGTGAAGTGGCCGTCTATGGCTACACCTTC
CASSEVAVYGYTF
>-|TRBJ1-5|-|TRBV4-1
TGCGCCAGCAGCCAGACAGTGGTCCATCAGCCCCAGCATTTT
CASSQTVVHQPQHF
>TRBD1|TRBJ1-2|-|TRBV9
TGTGCCAGCAGCGTAGACAGGGGGAGTCGGGGCTACACCTTC
CASSVDRGSRGYTF
>-|TRBJ2-6|-|TRBV5-1
TGCGCCAGCAGCCCCGAGTCCGGGGCCAACGTCCTGACTTTC
CASSPESGANVLTF
>TRBD1|TRBJ1-1|-|TRBV5-1
TGCGCCAGCTCGATGGGGCAGGGGGGCACTGAAGCTTTCTTT
CASSMGQGGTEAFF
>TRBD1|TRBJ2-1|-|TRBV6-4
TGTGCCAGCAGTGAGGGGACAGGGGGCAATGAGCAGTTCTTC
CASSEGTGGNEQFF
>-|TRBJ2-1|-|TRBV19
TGTGCCAGTAGTATAAGGCCAGAAACAGACTACAATGAGCAGTTCTTC
CASSIRPETDYNEQFF
>-|TRBJ2-3|-|TRBV6-6
TGTGCCAGCAGTTATCGGGATTCAGATACGCAGTATTTT
CASSYRDSDTQYF
>TRBD1|TRBJ2-7|-|TRBV2
TGTGCCAGCAGCCCAGACAGGGAATTCTTCGAGCAGTACTTC
CASSPDREFFEQYF
>TRBD2|TRBJ2-1|-|TRBV29-1
TGCAGCGTGAGAGGGGGACTAGCGTTCTACAATGAGCAGTTCTTC
CSVRGGLAFYNEQFF
>-|TRBJ1-4|-|TRBV28
TGTGCCAGCAGTCCCTACGGCCCCAGGGTAAGCACAACTAATGAAAAACTGTTTTTT
CASSPYGPRVSTTNEKLFF
>TRBD1|TRBJ2-2|-|TRBV29-1
TGCAGCGTAGGGACAGGGGGATTCGGGGAGCTGTTTTTT
CSVGTGGFGELFF
>TRBD1|TRBJ1-2|-|TRBV12-3/TRBV12-4
TGTGCCAGCAGTTTAAGGGGGCTCGTGGGCTACACCTTC
CASSLRGLVGYTF
>-|TRBJ2-5|-|TRBV5-6
TGTGCCAGCAGCCCCCAGGGGCGCGAGACCCAGTACTTC
CASSPQGRETQYF
>-|TRBJ2-3|-|TRBV19
TGTGCCAGTAGTGCTGCCCTGCGGGATACGCAGTATTTT
CASSAALRDTQYF